This TCR beta chain was profiled in a study of CD8+CD57+ T cells in acquired aplastic anemia (dated by TCRdb to 2016 to 2019). Describing the broader study: A mean of roughly 2.9 ug of DNA, ranging from about 0.19 to 27.4 ug, was extracted from sorted CD4+ and CD8+ cells. CD8+CD57+ expansion was defined as a frequency above the mean frequency observed in healthy subjects.

The cysteine opens and the phenylalanine closes a CDR3 of 15 amino acids. The only DNA kept is the CDR3, 45 bases in frame from the first base. CDR1 and CDR2, per the germline V gene (reference sequence), are DFQATT and SNEGSKA. V is shortened by 6 bases, J by 0 bases, and the region joining them spans 17 bases. Remarks on this clonotype: Its cognate antigen has yet to be identified. Per-base qualities were not stored, and no clone one base away is much larger.

The patients picked for sequencing were ones in whom flow cytometry had shown an expansion of CD8+CD57+ cells. Severe acquired aplastic anemia was diagnosed in all patients according to International Study of Aplastic Anemia and Agranulocytosis and Camitta criteria. At the time blood was sampled, none of the patients had received any therapy. In the study, sorted CD4+ and CD8+ blood T cells from patients with severe aplastic anemia and from healthy subjects underwent deep sequencing of TCR repertoires. Patients were enrolled under clinicaltrials.gov protocols 00001620, 01623167, 00001397, 00071045, 00081523 and 00961064 in the USA. Ficoll-Paque density gradient centrifugation was used to isolate peripheral blood mononuclear cells. Before DNA was extracted, CD4+ and CD8+ T cells were sorted using either FACS or magnetic beads. Overall study results and their limits: No significant difference in CD8+ Simpson's diversity was found between patients and healthy controls (P=0.060). Around 27 CD8+ CDR3 sequences were found in both patients and controls but appeared to be highly expressed in patients and within the immunodominant clones of the patients.

Genomic DNA served as template for TCR beta VDJ combination and CDR3 sequence profiling. An Illumina HiSeq 2000 was the platform used for TCR repertoire sequencing. The authors' pipeline ran thus. Repertoire assessment relied on Simpson's diversity index, CDR3 size and DJ length profiles, and TRBV/TRBJ rearrangement plots. The most abundant DNA sequence in the deep sequencing data was defined as the immunodominant clone. CDR3 amino acid sequences were checked for sharing across subjects and were also compared against the VDJdb database and published repertoires. The raw public data were reprocessed by TCRdb itself: fastp quality trimming at Q25, MiXCR clonotype calling, in-frame beta chains only. Every distinct CDR3 protein forms one entry, paired with its most common genes and DNA. TCRdb, not the authors, supplied the V and J calls. Recorded for this sample are fewer than 250,000 distinct CDR3 sequences; approximately 51% of them occurred a single time. The ten largest clonotypes hold 15% to 20% of the sample.

The sequence derives from a human donor with aplastic anemia. The material sequenced was sorted CD4+, CD8+, or CD8+CD57+ T cells (not recorded which) from PBMCs. In this chain, TRBV20-1 is recombined with TRBJ1-2; TRBD1 is perhaps the D gene, given 5 matching bases. The sequenced DNA is TGCAGTGCCCCCGCCAGGGCACAATCTAACTATGGCTACACCTTC. This is translated as CSAPARAQSNYGYTF.